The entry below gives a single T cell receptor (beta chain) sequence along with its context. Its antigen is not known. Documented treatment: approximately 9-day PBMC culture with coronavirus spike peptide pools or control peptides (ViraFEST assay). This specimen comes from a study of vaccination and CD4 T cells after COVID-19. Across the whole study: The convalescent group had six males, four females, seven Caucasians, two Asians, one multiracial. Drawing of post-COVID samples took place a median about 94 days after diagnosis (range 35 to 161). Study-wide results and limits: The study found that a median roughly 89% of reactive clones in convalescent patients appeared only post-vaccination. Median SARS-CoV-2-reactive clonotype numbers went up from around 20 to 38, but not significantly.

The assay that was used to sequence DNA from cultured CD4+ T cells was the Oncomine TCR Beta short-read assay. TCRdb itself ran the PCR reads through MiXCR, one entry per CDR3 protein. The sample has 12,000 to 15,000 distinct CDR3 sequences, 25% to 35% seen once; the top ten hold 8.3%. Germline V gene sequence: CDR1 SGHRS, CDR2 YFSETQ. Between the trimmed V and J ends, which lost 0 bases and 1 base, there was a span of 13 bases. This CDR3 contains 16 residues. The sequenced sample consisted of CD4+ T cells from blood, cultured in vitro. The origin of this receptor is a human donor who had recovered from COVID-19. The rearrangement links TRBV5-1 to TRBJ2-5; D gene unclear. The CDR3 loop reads CASSLAGGRVQETQYF. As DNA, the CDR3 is TGCGCCAGCAGCTTGGCGGGCGGACGGGTCCAAGAGACCCAGTACTTC.